Listed here are 15 T cell receptor beta chains from one sample, sequenced in a study of technical replicates of blood from several donors. Generated by immunoSEQ multiplex PCR, the TCRdb table keeps only in-frame clones and is missing some. In the table there are some 74,000 clones, 89% of which are singletons. Sequencing was done on a sample of T cells isolated from PBMCs. The receptors shown here come from a human donor in good health.

This chain links TRBV9 with TRBJ1-2; 8 bases are shared with TRBD1. Germline V gives CDR1 SGDLS, CDR2 YYNGEE. V shed 7 bases, J shed 4 bases, and the junction held 12 bases outside the gene matches. The CDR3 has 15 amino acids. CDR3: CASGMDRESGYGYTF. Written as DNA, the CDR3 is TGTGCCAGCGGTATGGACAGGGAGTCGGGCTATGGCTACACCTTC.

This sequence joins TRBV5-6 and TRBJ2-7, with D tentatively TRBD1 (6 bases). The CDR3 sequence is 14 residues long. Trimming removed 2 bases from V and 3 bases from J, with 12 bases in between. Germline CDR1 and CDR2: SGHDT and YYEEEE. The CDR3 DNA sequence: TGTGCCAGCAGCTTCGGGACACCATTCTACGAGCAGTACTTC. The encoded protein is CASSFGTPFYEQYF.

The CDR3 DNA reads TGTGCCAGCAGCCGTCTTCTCCGGGAGCCCTACAATGAGCAGTTCTTC. Protein product: CASSRLLREPYNEQFF. The chain has TRBV11-3 and TRBJ2-1; perhaps TRBD2 as D (6 bases). The CDR3 extends over 16 amino acids. Germline V gene data show CDR1 as SGHNT and CDR2 as YENEEA. Deletions cut 5 bases from V and 2 bases from J, with 16 bases between. The full variable domain, with the rest looked up from reference TRBV11-3 and TRBJ2-1, is EAGVVQSPRYKIIEKKQPVAFWCNPISGHNTLYWYLQNLGQGPELLIRYENEEAVDDSQLPKDRFSAERLKGVDSTLKIQPAELGDSAVYLCASSRLLREPYNEQFFGPGTRLTVL.

The chain combines TRBV2 with TRBJ2-7, with 8 bases that match TRBD1. J gave up 3 bases and V 10 bases, and 5 bases lay outside the gene matches. CDR1 SNHLY and CDR2 FYNNEI come from the germline V gene. CDR3 length: 12 residues. Here the CDR3 DNA reads TGTGCCACCGACAGGGGAGGCTACGAGCAGTACTTC. Its protein is CATDRGGYEQYF.

This clone appeared a single time. The chain links TRBV7-9 to TRBJ2-2; 11 bases align to TRBD1. CDR1 and CDR2 from the germline V gene are SEHNR and FQNEAQ (reference sequence). This CDR3 comprises 15 residues. The J segment lost 6 bases and the V segment lost 6 bases, leaving 6 bases of the junction unmatched. The DNA of the CDR3 is TGTGCCAGCAGACCGCCGGGACAGGGGGCCGGGGAGCTGTTTTTT. It translates to CASRPPGQGAGELFF.

The count of this clone is one. The V call is TRBV7-9, the J call TRBJ2-1; 9 nucleotides align to TRBD1. Germline values: CDR1 SEHNR, CDR2 FQNEAQ (reference sequence). CDR3 length: 16 amino acids. The V segment lost 5 bases and the J segment 7 bases; nucleotides outside the gene matches: 12. CDR3 DNA sequence: TGTGCCAGCAGCCACCGACGACAGGGGGATAAAAATGAGCAGTTCTTC. This encodes CASSHRRQGDKNEQFF.

The chain employs TRBV27 and TRBJ2-7; D not certain. The CDR3 has 13 residues. V was cut by 1 base and J by 3 bases, with 7 bases left in between. Germline loops: CDR1 MNHEY, CDR2 SMNVEV (reference sequence). The CDR3 sequence is CASSLYPYYEQYF. The CDR3 DNA sequence: TGTGCCAGCAGTTTATACCCCTACTACGAGCAGTACTTC.

The chain couples TRBV18 to TRBJ2-2; 7 positions agree with TRBD1. Trimming removed 6 bases from V and 6 bases from J; junction bases left unmatched: 16. The CDR3 is made up of 17 amino acids. The V gene's germline CDR1 is KGHSH and CDR2 LQKENI. For the CDR3, the DNA is TGTGCCAGCTCCCAATCTTTCGGGGACAGCTACGCCGGGGAGCTGTTTTTT. This sequence encodes CASSQSFGDSYAGELFF.

The genes are TRBV4-2 and TRBJ1-4, with D unclear. The CDR3 is 15 amino acids. CDR1 and CDR2 from the germline V gene are LGHNA and YNFKEQ. Trimming shortened V by 1 base and J by 7 bases, and 13 bases separated the two germline ends. The CDR3: CASSQGVGPGEKLFF. In nucleotides, the CDR3 is TGTGCCAGCAGCCAAGGTGTGGGTCCAGGTGAAAAACTGTTTTTT.

The rearrangement uses TRBV7-6 and TRBJ1-2; a possible D gene is TRBD1 (6 bases). V was clipped by 2 bases and J by 0 bases, with 13 bases between them. CDR1 is SGHVS and CDR2 is FNYEAQ in the germline V gene. The CDR3 runs 16 residues. The CDR3 region is CASSLSGGGTNYGYTF. The CDR3 coding sequence is TGTGCCAGCAGCTTATCGGGGGGCGGCACTAACTATGGCTACACCTTC.

The chain uses TRBV7-9 and TRBJ2-2; D is undetermined. Trimming stripped 5 bases from V and 7 bases from J, with 8 bases between. This CDR3 is built from 12 residues. The germline gives CDR1 SEHNR, CDR2 FQNEAQ (reference sequence). The CDR3 spells CASSLSGGELFF. The CDR3 DNA reads TGTGCCAGCAGCCTATCGGGCGGGGAGCTGTTTTTT.

V gene TRBV18 combines with J gene TRBJ2-5, with TRBD2 identical over 9 bases. This CDR3 contains 15 residues. Germline V gene sequence: CDR1 KGHSH, CDR2 LQKENI. Trimming took 3 bases from V and 3 from J; bases not matched to a gene: 5. The CDR3 loop reads CASSPLAGVKETQYF. CDR3 coding DNA: TGTGCCAGCTCACCTTTAGCGGGAGTAAAAGAGACCCAGTACTTC.

The V and J genes are TRBV9 and TRBJ1-2, with 9 bases lining up with TRBD1. J gave up 8 bases and V 3 bases, and 11 bases lay outside the gene matches. This CDR3 region has 15 residues. Germline CDR1 reads SGDLS; CDR2 reads YYNGEE. Here the CDR3 reads CASSGIEGQGFGYTF. CDR3 DNA: TGTGCCAGCAGCGGCATTGAGGGACAGGGATTCGGCTACACCTTC.

The rearrangement joins TRBV14 to TRBJ1-2; tentatively, D is TRBD1 (5 bases). This CDR3 comprises 13 residues. In germline, CDR1 is SGHDN, CDR2 FVKESK. Trimming removed 0 bases at V and 8 bases at J, with 10 bases between. This CDR3 is CASSQDRVGGYTF. For the CDR3, the DNA is TGTGCCAGCAGCCAAGACAGGGTTGGCGGCTACACCTTC.

This clone was detected once. The chain uses TRBV6-5 and TRBJ2-1; D possibly corresponds to TRBD2 (6 bases). V lost 7 bases to trimming and J lost 8 bases, with 15 bases between them. This CDR3 comprises 13 residues. Germline V gene sequence: CDR1 MNHEY, CDR2 SVGAGI. The CDR3 DNA sequence: TGTGCCAGCACCAAGCCGGGACTTCATGAGCAGTTCTTC. This encodes CASTKPGLHEQFF.